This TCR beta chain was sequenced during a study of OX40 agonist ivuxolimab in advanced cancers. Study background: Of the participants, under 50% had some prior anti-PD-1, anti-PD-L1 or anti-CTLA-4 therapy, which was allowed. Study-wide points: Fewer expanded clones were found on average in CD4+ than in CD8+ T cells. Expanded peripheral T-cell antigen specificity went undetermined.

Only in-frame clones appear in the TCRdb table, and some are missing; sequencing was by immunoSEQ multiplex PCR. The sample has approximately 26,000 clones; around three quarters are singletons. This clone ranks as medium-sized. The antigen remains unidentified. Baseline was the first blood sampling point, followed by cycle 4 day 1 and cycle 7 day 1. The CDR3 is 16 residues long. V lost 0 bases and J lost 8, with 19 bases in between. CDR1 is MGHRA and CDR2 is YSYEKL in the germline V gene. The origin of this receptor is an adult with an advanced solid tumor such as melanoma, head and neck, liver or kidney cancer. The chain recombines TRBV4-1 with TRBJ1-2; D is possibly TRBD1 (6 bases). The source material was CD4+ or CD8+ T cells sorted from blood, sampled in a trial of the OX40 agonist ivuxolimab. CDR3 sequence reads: CASSQDILPGAVGYTF. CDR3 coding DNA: TGCGCCAGCAGCCAAGATATCCTCCCGGGGGCGGTGGGCTACACCTTC.